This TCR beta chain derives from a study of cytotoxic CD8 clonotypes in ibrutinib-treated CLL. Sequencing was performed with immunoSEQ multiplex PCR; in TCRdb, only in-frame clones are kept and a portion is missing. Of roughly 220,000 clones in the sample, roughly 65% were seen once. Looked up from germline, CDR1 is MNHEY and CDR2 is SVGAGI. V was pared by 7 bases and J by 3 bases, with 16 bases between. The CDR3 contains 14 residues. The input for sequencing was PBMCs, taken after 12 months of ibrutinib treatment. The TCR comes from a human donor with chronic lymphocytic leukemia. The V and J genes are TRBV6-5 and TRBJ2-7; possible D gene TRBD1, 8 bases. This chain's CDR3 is CASITGGVSYEQYF. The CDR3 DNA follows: TGTGCCAGCATCACAGGGGGGGTAAGCTACGAGCAGTACTTC.